The rows below give T cell receptor beta chains drawn from one sample of a study of blood T cells in healthy people across ages. In TCRdb, the 5' RACE reads were re-called with MiXCR into one record per CDR3 protein. The profile shows around 800,000 distinct CDR3 sequences, roughly 24% of them singletons. These data also formed part of another study, on T cells of mothers and their children.

Material: blood. These receptors were obtained from a boy aged 5-17 years in good health. Both conserved end residues are part of each CDR3. A D gene is named only where the DNA matches it firmly. Clone size is not always given. Where it is, it says once, few, many or a class for expanded clones.

d_call,j_call,clone_size,v_call,cdr3_aa,cdr3_nt
TRBD2,TRBJ2-5,once,TRBV2,CASHSGGRETQYF,TGTGCCAGCCATAGCGGGGGGCGAGAGACCCAGTACTTC
-,TRBJ2-7,-,TRBV20-1,CSASTNRDGNLYEQYF,TGCAGTGCTTCAACAAACCGGGACGGGAACCTTTACGAGCAGTACTTC
-,TRBJ2-7,-,TRBV27,CASSFGRAGYEQYF,TGTGCCAGCAGTTTCGGCAGGGCGGGTTACGAGCAGTACTTC
-,TRBJ2-5,few,TRBV28,CASSPDVEETQYF,TGTGCCAGCAGCCCAGACGTGGAAGAGACCCAGTACTTC
-,TRBJ2-5,-,TRBV28,CASSLDGPPGGLGEQYF,TGTGCCAGCAGTTTAGATGGACCTCCCGGCGGATTAGGAGAGCAGTACTTC
TRBD1,TRBJ1-1,-,TRBV10-2,CASTRDRGTEAFF,TGCGCCAGCACTAGGGACAGGGGGACTGAAGCTTTCTTT
-,TRBJ2-7,few,TRBV20-1,CSVTKGSYEQYF,TGCAGTGTTACGAAAGGGTCCTACGAGCAGTACTTC
TRBD1,TRBJ2-2,few,TRBV15,CATSFRTGGSGELFF,TGTGCCACCAGCTTTCGGACAGGGGGAAGCGGGGAGCTGTTTTTT
TRBD1,TRBJ2-7,-,TRBV27,CASSLEVGTGYEQYF,TGTGCCAGCAGTTTAGAGGTAGGGACAGGGTACGAGCAGTACTTC
TRBD2,TRBJ2-5,few,TRBV4-2,CASSPVRGGETQYF,TGTGCCAGCAGCCCGGTTCGGGGGGGCGAGACCCAGTACTTC
TRBD2,TRBJ2-5,-,TRBV10-2,CASRGSGGDYQETQYF,TGCGCCAGCAGAGGTAGCGGGGGGGACTACCAAGAGACCCAGTACTTC
-,TRBJ1-4,-,TRBV29-1,CSVEDREANEKLFF,TGCAGCGTTGAAGACAGGGAAGCTAATGAAAAACTGTTTTTT
TRBD1,TRBJ2-5,-,TRBV28,CASSLYLGTGGFQETQYF,TGTGCCAGCAGTTTATATCTCGGGACAGGGGGCTTCCAAGAGACCCAGTACTTC
TRBD1,TRBJ2-7,few,TRBV28,CASSLLSPGQTYEQYF,TGTGCCAGCAGTTTATTATCCCCGGGACAGACCTACGAGCAGTACTTC
TRBD2,TRBJ2-7,few,TRBV27,CASSRNGLSGGPYEQYF,TGTGCCAGCAGTCGCAACGGACTGAGCGGGGGGCCCTACGAGCAGTACTTC
-,TRBJ2-5,-,TRBV12-3/TRBV12-4,CASSPVDRRGETQYF,TGTGCCAGCAGCCCCGTGGATAGGCGGGGAGAGACCCAGTACTTC
TRBD2,TRBJ2-5,few,TRBV20-1,CSALSGGRETQYF,TGCAGTGCTCTTAGCGGGGGTCGAGAGACCCAGTACTTC
TRBD2,TRBJ2-7,-,TRBV29-1,CSVTGRAGGYEQYF,TGCAGCGTTACGGGCCGGGCGGGGGGCTACGAGCAGTACTTC
-,TRBJ2-5,few,TRBV29-1,CSVARDQETQYF,TGCAGCGTTGCCAGGGACCAAGAGACCCAGTACTTC
-,TRBJ1-2,many,TRBV7-9,CASSLGVSGHYGYTF,TGTGCCAGCAGCTTAGGCGTTAGCGGGCACTATGGCTACACCTTC
TRBD1,TRBJ2-7,-,TRBV7-6,CASSNRDSYERYF,TGTGCCAGCAGCAACCGGGACAGCTACGAGCGGTACTTC
TRBD1,TRBJ1-1,few,TRBV12-3/TRBV12-4,CASSLGQGRWIEAFF,TGTGCCAGCAGCCTAGGACAGGGCCGCTGGATTGAAGCTTTCTTT
-,TRBJ2-1,-,TRBV4-1,CASSQNREDEQFF,TGCGCCAGCAGCCAAAACAGGGAGGATGAGCAGTTCTTC
-,TRBJ2-7,-,TRBV29-1,CSVEGYSELSYEQYF,TGCAGCGTTGAAGGATACAGCGAACTCTCCTACGAGCAGTACTTC
TRBD1,TRBJ2-5,-,TRBV5-1,CASSFDTGGGKTQYF,TGCGCCAGCAGCTTTGACACAGGGGGCGGAAAGACCCAGTACTTC
-,TRBJ1-6,-,TRBV5-1,CASSLSGVRYNSPLHF,TGCGCCAGCAGCTTGTCAGGGGTACGTTATAATTCACCCCTCCACTTT
-,TRBJ1-2,-,TRBV12-3/TRBV12-4,CASRPGHRRTYGYTF,TGTGCCAGCAGACCCGGGCACAGGAGGACATATGGCTACACCTTC
-,TRBJ2-4,once,TRBV29-1,CSMTDSAKNIQYF,TGCAGCATGACCGATTCAGCCAAAAACATTCAGTACTTT
-,TRBJ2-6,-,TRBV10-3,CAISDETSGANVLTF,TGTGCCATCAGTGACGAGACCTCTGGGGCCAACGTCCTGACTTTC
-,TRBJ1-4,few,TRBV7-6,CASSLASETGGYLFF,TGTGCCAGCAGCTTAGCGTCTGAGACAGGAGGTTATCTGTTTTTT
-,TRBJ1-6,few,TRBV5-1,CASSLSGNYNSPLHF,TGCGCCAGCAGCTTGTCCGGAAACTATAATTCACCCCTCCACTTT
TRBD2,TRBJ2-6,many,TRBV9,CASTRGGSTGANVLTF,TGTGCCAGCACTCGGGGGGGGAGCACTGGGGCCAACGTCCTGACTTTC
TRBD2,TRBJ2-1,few,TRBV5-1,CASHAGGPSNEQFF,TGCGCCAGCCATGCGGGGGGGCCGAGCAATGAGCAGTTCTTC